This is a list of T cell receptor beta chains from one sample in a study of blood T cell repertoires in COVID-19. Produced via immunoSEQ multiplex PCR; TCRdb's table is partial and in-frame only. Among about 60,000 clones listed, about 90% were seen once. The sample was peripheral blood. The receptors stem from a human donor with active COVID-19. The donor label of this sample is uncertain. The CDR3 runs from the conserved cysteine through the conserved F or W.

CASSLAEQVGYTF	TRBV5-1	TRBJ1-2
CASSQGTGETEAFF	TRBV4-1	TRBJ1-1
CASSPMTGDYNSPLHF	TRBV27	TRBJ1-6
CTSSQPRLGSSYNEQFF	TRBV1	TRBJ2-1
CASSLGANQPQHF	TRBV28	TRBJ1-5
CAIQGLAGAYEQYF	TRBV27	TRBJ2-7
CASSQDSWTSVTDTQYF	TRBV4-3	TRBJ2-3
CASSWGRDTEAFF	TRBV7-3	TRBJ1-1
CASSPALPSNYGYTF	TRBV18	TRBJ1-2
CASSHPRGTGQYNEQFF	TRBV6-2/TRBV6-3	TRBJ2-1
CASSNRGPATGELFF	TRBV25-1	TRBJ2-2
CASSVETIGAGYTF	TRBV9	TRBJ1-2
CASSLVGGEETQYF	TRBV5-1	TRBJ2-5
CASSVSGRGTGELFF	TRBV9	TRBJ2-2
CASSVGPLAVTDTQYF	TRBV9	TRBJ2-3
CASSPRTSGVRETQYF	TRBV3-1/TRBV3-2	TRBJ2-5
CASSPTGTSGPGGEQYF	TRBV27	TRBJ2-7
CARSLGTSRYEQYF	TRBV5-3	TRBJ2-7
CASSPSGTVYNEQFF	TRBV27	TRBJ2-1
CASSLASFDEQFF	TRBV5-1	TRBJ2-1
CASSSLAVSTDTQYF	TRBV7-2	TRBJ2-3
CASSQPRDRGVHSNQPQHF	TRBV23-1	TRBJ1-5
CASSVEAGAFQETQYF	TRBV9	TRBJ2-5
CASSYMTSPPGQYF	TRBV5-6	TRBJ2-3
CASIGAGGYNEQFF	TRBV6-5	TRBJ2-1
CASGLVAHRVPDTQYF	TRBV12-5	TRBJ2-3
CSSRQSGGLVTDTQYF	TRBV29-1	TRBJ2-3
CASSPWTGSTLF	TRBV12-3/TRBV12-4	TRBJ2-1
CASSRQGVRNEQYF	TRBV28	TRBJ2-7
CASSLYSGMTGELFF	TRBV7-2	TRBJ2-2
CASTKWGEETQYF	TRBV7-8	TRBJ2-5
CASSLGLGVRETQYF	TRBV5-1	TRBJ2-5
CASSIETGPEAFF	TRBV19	TRBJ1-1
CARATGSPYEQYF	TRBV21-1	TRBJ2-7
CASSPQRTSGILAKNIQYF	TRBV7-2	TRBJ2-4
CASRLLAGGLYEQFF	TRBV2	TRBJ2-1
CASSTDRGGEQYF	TRBV7-7	TRBJ2-7
CASATEYEQYF	TRBV6-5	TRBJ2-7
CASMPAGWAAGELFF	TRBV12-5	TRBJ2-2